The 28 T cell receptor beta chains below come from one sample, sequenced in a study of blood T cell repertoires in COVID-19. Sequencing was performed with immunoSEQ multiplex PCR; in TCRdb, only in-frame clones are kept and a portion is missing. The table includes 100,000 to 150,000 clones, around 70% detected once. The specimen was peripheral blood. The source is a man aged 55 to 70 with acute or convalescent COVID-19.

The rearrangement links TRBV2 to TRBJ1-5; D perhaps matches TRBD1 (5 bases). CDR3 size: 16 residues. The germline V gene encodes CDR1 SNHLY and CDR2 FYNNEI. Trimming took 1 base from V and 2 from J, leaving 12 bases between them. The CDR3 DNA reads TGTGCCAGCAGTGAAGGCCCAGGGCGCGGCAATCAGCCCCAGCATTTT. Its translation is CASSEGPGRGNQPQHF.

The rearrangement joins TRBV7-2 to TRBJ1-1; D not resolved. Germline V lookup: CDR1 SGHTA, CDR2 FQGNSA. There are 14 residues in the CDR3. The ends were cut back, 2 bases at V and 0 bases at J, with 7 bases in the middle. This CDR3 reads CASSLTTLNTEAFF. For the CDR3, the DNA is TGTGCCAGCAGCTTAACTACCTTGAACACTGAAGCTTTCTTT.

The sample holds one count of this clone. The chain uses TRBV7-7 and TRBJ2-5, with a tentative D call TRBD2 (5 bases). This CDR3 has 14 residues. Deletions cut 2 bases from V and 0 bases from J, with 7 bases between. The germline V gene encodes CDR1 SSHAT and CDR2 FNYEAQ (reference sequence). The CDR3 region is CASSLRGYQETQYF. Written as DNA, the CDR3 is TGTGCCAGCAGCTTACGCGGGTACCAAGAGACCCAGTACTTC.

This clone was seen a few times. The rearrangement joins TRBV5-6 to TRBJ1-2; weak D call: TRBD1 (5 bases). The germline V gene has CDR1 SGHDT and CDR2 YYEEEE. V was shortened by 5 bases and J by 0 bases, with 14 bases between the two germline ends. This CDR3 contains 15 residues. The CDR3 DNA sequence: TGTGCCAGCAGGGCCACAGGAACAGCTAACTATGGCTACACCTTC. Amino acids: CASRATGTANYGYTF.

The V and J genes are TRBV6-1 and TRBJ1-6; TRBD1 agrees at 10 bases. The ends lost 3 bases at V and 10 bases at J; junction bases unmatched: 9. The CDR3 is made up of 16 amino acids. Germline V lookup: CDR1 MNHNS, CDR2 SASEGT. CDR3 bases: TGTGCCAGCAGTGACTATCCGGGACAGGGGAACTCACCCCTCCACTTT. Its translation is CASSDYPGQGNSPLHF.

V gene TRBV6-5 combines with J gene TRBJ1-2; D gene uncertain. The CDR3 totals 12 residues. Per germline, CDR1 MNHEY and CDR2 SVGAGI. Deletions cut 4 bases from V and 6 bases from J, with 9 bases between. CDR3 sequence: CASSSVEDGYTF. In DNA, the CDR3 is TGTGCCAGCAGTTCTGTAGAGGATGGCTACACCTTC.

The genes are TRBV12-3 or TRBV12-4 and TRBJ1-2; D might be TRBD1 (6 bases). This CDR3 is 13 amino acids long. V dropped 4 bases and J dropped 6 bases, with 12 bases sitting between them. CDR3 protein: CASSYGTGNGYTF. The CDR3, as DNA: TGTGCCAGCAGTTATGGCACAGGGAATGGCTACACCTTC.

The chain uses TRBV6-5 and TRBJ2-7; 12 nucleotides match TRBD2. Germline V lookup: CDR1 MNHEY, CDR2 SVGAGI. Unmatched junction bases numbered 9, after V lost 5 bases and J lost 7 bases. The CDR3 length is 15 residues. This CDR3 is CASSRLAGDPGEQYF. The CDR3, as DNA: TGTGCCAGCAGTAGACTAGCGGGAGACCCGGGGGAGCAGTACTTC.

The chain combines TRBV6-5 with TRBJ1-2; unclear D gene. V lost 0 bases to trimming and J lost 7 bases, with 9 bases between them. Germline V gives CDR1 MNHEY, CDR2 SVGAGI. This CDR3 is 13 amino acids long. CDR3 loop: CASSYSVRAGYTF. The CDR3 DNA follows: TGTGCCAGCAGTTACTCAGTGAGAGCTGGCTACACCTTC.

In regard to this clone: The same CDR3 is also encoded by other DNA sequences in this sample. The chain joins TRBV24-1 to TRBJ2-1, with TRBD2 identical over 7 bases. Per germline, CDR1 KGHDR and CDR2 SFDVKD. Losses at the gene ends were 9 bases for V and 2 bases for J; bases not matched to a gene: 3. This CDR3 contains 13 residues. The CDR3 sequence: CATGRGAYNEQFF. The CDR3 DNA reads as TGTGCCACCGGACGGGGGGCCTACAATGAGCAGTTCTTC.

This clone occurred a few times. The V gene is TRBV27, the J gene TRBJ1-5; a possible D gene is TRBD1 (5 bases). The CDR3 sequence is 14 residues long. CDR1 is MNHEY, CDR2 SMNVEV, per germline (reference sequence). Trimming stripped 6 bases from V and 9 bases from J, with 18 bases between. Here the CDR3 reads CASSPLRGGSPQHF. The CDR3 region has the DNA TGTGCCAGCAGCCCTTTAAGGGGAGGTTCGCCCCAGCATTTT.

The chain recombines TRBV18 with TRBJ2-4; 7 nucleotides agree with TRBD2. The CDR3 is 17 amino acids. CDR1 and CDR2 from the germline V gene are KGHSH and LQKENI. Losses at the gene ends were 3 bases for V and 4 bases for J; bases not matched to a gene: 12. In DNA, the CDR3 is TGTGCCAGCTCACCCGGGGGAGTTAATAGCGGGAAAAACATTCAGTACTTC. Protein product: CASSPGGVNSGKNIQYF.

The V and J genes are TRBV19 and TRBJ2-1, with 14 bases lining up with TRBD2. The CDR3 runs to 20 residues. Germline trimming cut 6 bases from V and 4 bases from J; bases unmatched to any gene: 17. Germline V gives CDR1 LNHDA, CDR2 SQIVND (reference sequence). The CDR3 nucleotides are TGTGCCAGTAGCCGTACCGGGACTAGCGGGAGTAACGGGCCTTACAATGAGCAGTTCTTC. This encodes CASSRTGTSGSNGPYNEQFF. The whole variable domain, filled in from reference TRBV19 and TRBJ2-1, reads DGGITQSPKYLFRKEGQNVTLSCEQNLNHDAMYWYRQDPGQGLRLIYYSQIVNDFQKGDIAEGYSVSREKKESFPLTVTSAQKNPTAFYLCASSRTGTSGSNGPYNEQFFGPGTRLTVL.

There are many counts of this clone. J is TRBJ1-6 and V is TRBV7-6, with 9 bases aligning to TRBD1. This CDR3 is 16 amino acids long. Germline V gene data show CDR1 as SGHVS and CDR2 as FNYEAQ. J lost 2 bases, V lost 6 bases, and 5 bases had no gene match. Written as DNA, the CDR3 is TGTGCCAGCAGTTCACAGGGGGCCGCCTATAATTCACCCCTCCACTTT. It specifies CASSSQGAAYNSPLHF.

The J gene is TRBJ1-5, the V gene TRBV6-2 or TRBV6-3; 8 bases fit TRBD1. The junction had 10 bases not matched to a gene; V was cut back by 2 bases and J by 4 bases. The CDR3 sequence is 17 residues long. Germline CDR1 is MNHEY and CDR2 is SVGEGT. The CDR3 nucleotides are TGTGCCAGCAGTTACCCCCCGGACAGGGCGAAGAATCAGCCCCAGCATTTT. Residues: CASSYPPDRAKNQPQHF.

This sequence joins TRBV6-6 and TRBJ1-2; D remains ambiguous. Germline CDR1 MNHNY, CDR2 SVGAGI (reference sequence). V lost 2 bases and J lost 4, with 5 bases in between. The CDR3 covers 12 residues. CDR3 sequence (DNA): TGTGCCAGCAGTTACCAATCCTATGGCTACACCTTC. Its protein product is CASSYQSYGYTF.

The rearrangement joins TRBV4-1 to TRBJ2-3; 8 nucleotides match TRBD2. The CDR3 has 16 amino acids. The germline CDR1 and CDR2 sequences are MGHRA and YSYEKL. The ends lost 3 bases at V and 3 bases at J; junction bases unmatched: 8. CDR3 residues: CASSQRREGLTDTQYF. In DNA, the CDR3 is TGCGCCAGCAGCCAGCGACGGGAGGGCCTGACAGATACGCAGTATTTT.

This clone was recorded once. The rearrangement links TRBV27 to TRBJ2-2; 12 bases are a match to TRBD1. Germline assignment: CDR1 MNHEY and CDR2 SMNVEV (reference sequence). The CDR3 runs 15 residues. Trimming at V came to 6 bases and at J to 7 bases, leaving 6 bases not matched to a gene. This CDR3 is CASSPGQGAVGELFF. In DNA, the CDR3 is TGTGCCAGCAGCCCGGGACAGGGGGCGGTCGGGGAGCTGTTTTTT.

This clone was seen just once. The V gene is TRBV11-3, the J gene TRBJ1-2; D gene unclear. Germline CDR1 SGHNT, CDR2 YENEEA. The CDR3 is 14 amino acids. Trimming cost V 2 bases and J 4 bases, with 11 bases left between them. The CDR3 DNA sequence: TGTGCCAGCAGCTTAACAGACATTTCCTATGGCTACACCTTC. Its protein product is CASSLTDISYGYTF.

In its sample, this clone was seen once. The chain employs TRBV11-2 and TRBJ2-5, with 9 bases lining up with TRBD2. J lost 4 bases, V lost 1 base, and 4 bases had no gene match. The CDR3 extends over 15 amino acids. Germline V lookup: CDR1 SGHAT, CDR2 FQNNGV. CDR3: CASSLAPLAGETQYF. In DNA, the CDR3 is TGTGCCAGCAGCTTAGCCCCACTAGCGGGAGAGACCCAGTACTTC.

This chain uses TRBV6-6 with TRBJ2-3; D might be TRBD1 (5 bases). Germline V lookup: CDR1 MNHNY, CDR2 SVGAGI (reference sequence). V shed 8 bases and J shed 1 base, with 13 bases lying between them. This CDR3 spans 14 amino acids. In nucleotides, the CDR3 is TGTGCCAGCGGCCTCCTAGGGGGCACAGATACGCAGTATTTT. Translated: CASGLLGGTDTQYF.

The V and J genes are TRBV3-1 (or the pseudogene TRBV3-2) and TRBJ1-6; D gene unclear. Between the trimmed V and J ends, which lost 4 bases and 3 bases, there was a span of 16 bases. The CDR3 extends over 17 amino acids. CDR1 is LGHDT and CDR2 is YNNKEL in the germline V gene (reference sequence). CDR3 nucleotide sequence: TGTGCCAGCAGCCCACGGGATCAGATACTCTATAATTCACCCCTCCACTTT. Encoded protein: CASSPRDQILYNSPLHF.

V gene TRBV5-1 combines with J gene TRBJ1-1; 7 bases map to TRBD1. The J segment lost 5 bases and the V segment lost 3 bases, leaving 10 bases of the junction unmatched. CDR1 is SGHRS, CDR2 YFSETQ, per germline. The CDR3 contains 15 residues. Written as DNA, the CDR3 is TGCGCCAGCAGCTCCCAAAAGGGGGCCTATACTGAAGCTTTCTTT. Protein: CASSSQKGAYTEAFF.

This rearrangement joins TRBV2 to TRBJ1-2; weak D call: TRBD1 (5 bases). The CDR3 has 12 residues. Germline CDR1 reads SNHLY; CDR2 reads FYNNEI. V was trimmed by 7 bases and J by 4 bases, leaving 10 bases between them. CDR3 DNA: TGTGCCAGCATGCGAGACAGCTATGGCTACACCTTC. Encoded protein: CASMRDSYGYTF.

J is TRBJ1-2 and V is TRBV19, with D possibly being TRBD1 (5 bases). CDR1 and CDR2 from the germline V gene are LNHDA and SQIVND (reference sequence). The CDR3 extends over 18 amino acids. Between the trimmed V and J ends, which lost 3 bases and 1 base, there was a span of 21 bases. The CDR3 DNA follows: TGTGCCAGTAGTATCATTGTCCTCCAGGCCGGGGGTAACTATGGCTACACCTTC. Protein product: CASSIIVLQAGGNYGYTF.

The rearrangement joins TRBV6-5 to TRBJ1-6, with D perhaps matching TRBD1 (6 bases). V dropped 6 bases and J dropped 1 base, with 10 bases sitting between them. Germline V lookup: CDR1 MNHEY, CDR2 SVGAGI. CDR3 length equals 15 residues. CDR3: CASSRTGSYNSPLHF. The CDR3 DNA reads TGTGCCAGCAGCCGAACAGGGTCCTATAATTCACCCCTCCACTTT.

The V and J genes are TRBV9 and TRBJ2-2; 7 bases fit TRBD2. This CDR3 spans 15 amino acids. V gave up 3 bases and J gave up 7 bases; unmatched junction bases: 9. CDR1 and CDR2 (germline): SGDLS, YYNGEE. The CDR3, as DNA: TGTGCCAGCAGCGCTAGCGGACATGGAAACGGGGAGCTGTTTTTT. Amino acid sequence: CASSASGHGNGELFF.

The gene calls are TRBV5-1 and TRBJ2-3, with 9 nucleotides matching TRBD2. J lost 6 bases, V lost 1 base, and 9 bases had no gene match. The CDR3 has 16 amino acids. Looked up from germline, CDR1 is SGHRS and CDR2 is YFSETQ. CDR3 protein: CASSLRLAEPPDTQYF. CDR3 sequence (DNA): TGCGCCAGCAGCTTGCGACTAGCGGAACCCCCGGATACGCAGTATTTT. Filled out from reference TRBV5-1 and TRBJ2-3, the complete variable domain reads KAGVTQTPRYLIKTRGQQVTLSCSPISGHRSVSWYQQTPGQGLQFLFEYFSETQRNKGNFPGRFSGRQFSNSRSEMNVSTLELGDSALYLCASSLRLAEPPDTQYFGPGTRLTVL.